Listed below are T cell receptor beta chains from one sample, sequenced in a study of blood T cell repertoires in COVID-19. Method: immunoSEQ multiplex PCR; TCRdb's copy keeps in-frame clones and lacks some. Among more than 150,000 clones listed, roughly four fifths were seen once. Sequencing was done on a sample of PBMCs or T cells enriched from blood (not recorded which). These receptor sequences come from a middle-aged man who had recovered from COVID-19. Each CDR3 is given with its conserved first and last residue. A D gene is named only where the DNA matches it firmly. Expanded clones get a size class; other rows say once, few or many, or leave the size out.

cdr3_nt cdr3_aa v_call d_call clone_size j_call
TGTGCCAGCAGCGTGAAGGAGGGCCTGTACGAGCAGTACTTC CASSVKEGLYEQYF TRBV5-6 - few TRBJ2-7
TGTGCCAGCAGTTTAATCAGGGGGCATGGGATGAACACTGAAGCTTTCTTT CASSLIRGHGMNTEAFF TRBV28 TRBD1 - TRBJ1-1
TGCGCCAGCAGCCAGGACATCCTAATGTCCTTGAGTGCTTTCTTT CASSQDILMSLSAFF TRBV4-1 - few TRBJ1-1
TGTGCCAGCTCACCGACAGGGACCTCCTATAATTCACCCCTCCACTTT CASSPTGTSYNSPLHF TRBV18 TRBD1 - TRBJ1-6
TGTGCCAGCAGCGTAGCTGCCCGAACTACCTACAATGAGCAGTTCTTC CASSVAARTTYNEQFF TRBV9 - - TRBJ2-1
TGTGCCAGTAGTATTGGGACAGGCTCACTCGGGGCCCAGTACTTC CASSIGTGSLGAQYF TRBV19 TRBD1 - TRBJ2-5
TGTGCCAGCAGCGAGCGACCATCGACCCCTGTAGATACGCAGTATTTT CASSERPSTPVDTQYF TRBV9 - - TRBJ2-3
TGCGCCAGCAGCAAGGGATGGACAGGCAACACTGAAGCTTTCTTT CASSKGWTGNTEAFF TRBV5-1 TRBD1 - TRBJ1-1
TGTGCCAGCAGGGCAGGGGGCTGGGGCAATCAGCCCCAGCATTTT CASRAGGWGNQPQHF TRBV2 TRBD1 - TRBJ1-5
TGTGCCACCGGGACAGGGGATCAGCCCCAGCATTTT CATGTGDQPQHF TRBV19 TRBD1 - TRBJ1-5
TGTGCCAGCAGCCACAAAGGAGGGACAGAGAATAATTCACCCCTCCACTTT CASSHKGGTENNSPLHF TRBV5-7 TRBD1 - TRBJ1-6
TGTGCCAGCAGCCCCCGACACCTTAACACTGAAGCTTTCTTT CASSPRHLNTEAFF TRBV7-2 - - TRBJ1-1
TGCGCCAGCAGCCTCGGGGTAGCGGGTAACACCGGGGAGCTGTTTTTT CASSLGVAGNTGELFF TRBV5-1 TRBD2 - TRBJ2-2
TGTGCCAGCAGTTACTACGGACAGGGCACAGGGGGATTTGCTGGGGCCAACGTCCTGACTTTC CASSYYGQGTGGFAGANVLTF TRBV6-2/TRBV6-3 TRBD1 - TRBJ2-6
TGTGCCAGCAGCTTATACAACAGGGGGACCTATGGCTACACCTTC CASSLYNRGTYGYTF TRBV11-2 TRBD1 - TRBJ1-2
TGTGCCAGCAGTTACGGGGGACAGGGGGCTGCAGCTTTCTTT CASSYGGQGAAAFF TRBV6-2/TRBV6-3 TRBD1 few TRBJ1-1
TGTGCCACCAGCAGAGATAGGGGCCGTTGGGACACTGAAGCTTTCTTT CATSRDRGRWDTEAFF TRBV15 - - TRBJ1-1
TGTGCCAGCAGTTTAGCTGCGGGAAGAGGTCAGCCCCAGCATTTT CASSLAAGRGQPQHF TRBV28 - - TRBJ1-5
TGTGCCAGCAGTTTAACTAGCGGGTACGAGCAGTACTTC CASSLTSGYEQYF TRBV6-5 TRBD2 few TRBJ2-7
TGCGCCAGCAGCCAAGATGGAGGGTCAGATACGCAGTATTTT CASSQDGGSDTQYF TRBV4-3 - - TRBJ2-3
TGTGCCAGCAGCTCAGGTAGCCGAGATTTTAGGGGGTTGGACACTGAAGCTTTCTTT CASSSGSRDFRGLDTEAFF TRBV7-6 - - TRBJ1-1
TGCGCCAGCAGCTTTGAGGGAGATCAGCCCCAGCATTTT CASSFEGDQPQHF TRBV5-1 - - TRBJ1-5
TGTGCCAGCAGTTTCCTATCGGGGACTTACAATGAGCAGTTCTTC CASSFLSGTYNEQFF TRBV27 - - TRBJ2-1
TGTGCCAGTAGCCAACCAGGGTATGGCTACACCTTC CASSQPGYGYTF TRBV19 - once TRBJ1-2
TGTGCCAGTAGTGACAGGGCCATGAACACTGAAGCTTTCTTT CASSDRAMNTEAFF TRBV19 TRBD1 - TRBJ1-1
TGTGCCAGCAGCAGGCGGGACGGCAGCACAGATACGCAGTATTTT CASSRRDGSTDTQYF TRBV7-6 - - TRBJ2-3
TGCGCCAGCAGCGTTGGTTTGGGCCTCGAAAAACTGTTTTTT CASSVGLGLEKLFF TRBV5-1 - - TRBJ1-4
TGTGCCAGCAGTTACTCGGGTAGGGGATTGGAGCTGTTTTTT CASSYSGRGLELFF TRBV6-2/TRBV6-3 - once TRBJ2-2
TGTGCCAGCAGCGACGGAGAGAATTCACCCCTCCACTTT CASSDGENSPLHF TRBV9 - - TRBJ1-6
TGTGCCAGCAGTTTAGCGGTTAGCTCCTACAATGAGCAGTTCTTC CASSLAVSSYNEQFF TRBV27 - - TRBJ2-1
TGTGCCAGCAGCTTAGGGACAGTTAACACCGGGGAGCTGTTTTTT CASSLGTVNTGELFF TRBV7-9 - - TRBJ2-2
TGTGCCAGTAGTGGTACTGACAGCTCAAATGAAAAACTGTTTTTT CASSGTDSSNEKLFF TRBV19 - - TRBJ1-4